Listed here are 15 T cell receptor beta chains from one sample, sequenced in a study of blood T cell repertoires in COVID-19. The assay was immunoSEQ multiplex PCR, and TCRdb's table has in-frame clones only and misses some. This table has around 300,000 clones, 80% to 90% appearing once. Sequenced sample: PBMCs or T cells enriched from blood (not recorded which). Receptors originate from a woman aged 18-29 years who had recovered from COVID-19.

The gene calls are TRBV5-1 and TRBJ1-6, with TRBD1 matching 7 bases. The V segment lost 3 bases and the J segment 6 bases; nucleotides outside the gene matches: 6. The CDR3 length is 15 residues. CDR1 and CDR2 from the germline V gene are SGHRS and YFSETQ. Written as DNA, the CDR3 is TGCGCCAGCAGCTGGATGGACAGGTCTAATTCACCCCTCCACTTT. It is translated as CASSWMDRSNSPLHF.

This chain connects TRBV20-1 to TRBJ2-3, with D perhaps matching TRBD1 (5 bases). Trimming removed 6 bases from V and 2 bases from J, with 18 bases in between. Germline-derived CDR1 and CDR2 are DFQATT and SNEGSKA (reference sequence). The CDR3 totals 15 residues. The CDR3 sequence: CSASFGQGTTDTQYF. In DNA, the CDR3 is TGCAGTGCCAGTTTTGGGCAGGGTACCACAGATACGCAGTATTTT.

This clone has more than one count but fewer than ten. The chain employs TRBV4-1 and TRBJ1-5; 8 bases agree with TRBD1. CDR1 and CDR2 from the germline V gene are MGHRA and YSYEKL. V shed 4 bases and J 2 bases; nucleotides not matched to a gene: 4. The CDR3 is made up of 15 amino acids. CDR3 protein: CASSLDRGGNQPQHF. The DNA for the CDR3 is TGCGCCAGCAGCCTAGACAGGGGCGGCAATCAGCCCCAGCATTTT.

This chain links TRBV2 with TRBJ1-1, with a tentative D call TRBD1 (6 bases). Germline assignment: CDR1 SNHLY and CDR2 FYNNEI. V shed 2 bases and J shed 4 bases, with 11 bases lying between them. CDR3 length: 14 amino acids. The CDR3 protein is CASSEILGGTEAFF. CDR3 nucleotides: TGTGCCAGCAGTGAAATTTTAGGGGGCACTGAAGCTTTCTTT. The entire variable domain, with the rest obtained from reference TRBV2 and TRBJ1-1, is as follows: EPEVTQTPSHQVTQMGQEVILRCVPISNHLYFYWYRQILGQKVEFLVSFYNNEISEKSEIFDDQFSVERPDGSNFTLKIRSTKLEDSAMYFCASSEILGGTEAFFGQGTRLTVV.

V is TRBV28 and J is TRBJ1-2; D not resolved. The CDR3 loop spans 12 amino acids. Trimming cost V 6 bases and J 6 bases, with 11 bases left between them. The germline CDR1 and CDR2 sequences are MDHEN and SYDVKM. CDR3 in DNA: TGTGCCAGCAGCCCCGGGTATGATGGCTACACCTTC. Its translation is CASSPGYDGYTF.

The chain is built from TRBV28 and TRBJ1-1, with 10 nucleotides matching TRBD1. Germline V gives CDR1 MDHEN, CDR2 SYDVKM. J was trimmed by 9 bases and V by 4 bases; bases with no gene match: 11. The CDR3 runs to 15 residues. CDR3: CASSSPYRDRGKAFF. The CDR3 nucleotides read TGTGCCAGCAGTTCCCCCTATCGGGACAGGGGAAAAGCTTTCTTT.

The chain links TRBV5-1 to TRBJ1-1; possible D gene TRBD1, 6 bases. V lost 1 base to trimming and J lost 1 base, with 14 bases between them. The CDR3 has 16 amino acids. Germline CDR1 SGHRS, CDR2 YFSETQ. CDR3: CASSLIQGRRNTEAFF. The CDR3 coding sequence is TGCGCCAGCAGCTTGATCCAGGGGCGAAGGAACACTGAAGCTTTCTTT. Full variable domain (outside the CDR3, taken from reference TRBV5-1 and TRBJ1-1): KAGVTQTPRYLIKTRGQQVTLSCSPISGHRSVSWYQQTPGQGLQFLFEYFSETQRNKGNFPGRFSGRQFSNSRSEMNVSTLELGDSALYLCASSLIQGRRNTEAFFGQGTRLTVV.

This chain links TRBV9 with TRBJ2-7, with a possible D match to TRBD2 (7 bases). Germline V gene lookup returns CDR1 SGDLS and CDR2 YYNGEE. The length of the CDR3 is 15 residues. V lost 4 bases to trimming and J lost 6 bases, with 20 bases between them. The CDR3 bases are TGTGCCAGCAGCCCTACCGGGGGGCCGTTAGGCGAGCAGTACTTC. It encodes CASSPTGGPLGEQYF.

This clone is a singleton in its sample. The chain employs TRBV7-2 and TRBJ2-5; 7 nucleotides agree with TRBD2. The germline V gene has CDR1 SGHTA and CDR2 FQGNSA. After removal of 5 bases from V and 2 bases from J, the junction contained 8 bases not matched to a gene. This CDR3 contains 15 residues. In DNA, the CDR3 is TGTGCCAGCAGCCCAGGGAATAGCGGGCAAGAGACCCAGTACTTC. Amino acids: CASSPGNSGQETQYF. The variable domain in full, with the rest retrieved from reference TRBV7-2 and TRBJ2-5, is GAGVSQSPSNKVTEKGKDVELRCDPISGHTALYWYRQSLGQGLEFLIYFQGNSAPDKSGLPSDRFSAERTGGSVSTLTIQRTQQEDSAVYLCASSPGNSGQETQYFGPGTRLLVL.

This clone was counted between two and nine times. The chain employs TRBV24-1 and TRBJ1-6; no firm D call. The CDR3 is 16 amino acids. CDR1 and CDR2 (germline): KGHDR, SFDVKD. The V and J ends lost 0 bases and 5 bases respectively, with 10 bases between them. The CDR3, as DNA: TGTGCCACCAGTGATTTGTGGGCCCTGAATAATTCACCCCTCCACTTT. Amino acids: CATSDLWALNNSPLHF.

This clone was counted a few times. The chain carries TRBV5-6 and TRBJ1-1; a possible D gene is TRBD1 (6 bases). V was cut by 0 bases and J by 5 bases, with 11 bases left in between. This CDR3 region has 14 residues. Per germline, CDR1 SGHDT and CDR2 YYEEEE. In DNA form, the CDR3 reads TGTGCCAGCAGCTTGGTGTTAGGGGGAACTGAAGCTTTCTTT. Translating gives CASSLVLGGTEAFF.

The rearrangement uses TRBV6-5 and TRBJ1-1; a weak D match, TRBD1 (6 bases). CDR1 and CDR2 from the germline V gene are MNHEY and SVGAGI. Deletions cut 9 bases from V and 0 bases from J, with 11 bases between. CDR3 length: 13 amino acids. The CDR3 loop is CASGQRMNTEAFF. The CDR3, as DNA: TGTGCCAGTGGACAGCGCATGAACACTGAAGCTTTCTTT.

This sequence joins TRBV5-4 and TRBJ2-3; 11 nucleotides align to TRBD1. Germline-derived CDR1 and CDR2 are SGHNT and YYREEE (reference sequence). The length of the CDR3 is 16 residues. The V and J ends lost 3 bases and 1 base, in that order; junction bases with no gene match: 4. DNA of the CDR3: TGTGCCAGCAGCTCCGGGACAGGGGGAGGCACAGATACGCAGTATTTT. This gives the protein CASSSGTGGGTDTQYF. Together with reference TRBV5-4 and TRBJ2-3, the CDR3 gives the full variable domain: ETGVTQSPTHLIKTRGQQVTLRCSSQSGHNTVSWYQQALGQGPQFIFQYYREEENGRGNFPPRFSGLQFPNYSSELNVNALELDDSALYLCASSSGTGGGTDTQYFGPGTRLTVL.

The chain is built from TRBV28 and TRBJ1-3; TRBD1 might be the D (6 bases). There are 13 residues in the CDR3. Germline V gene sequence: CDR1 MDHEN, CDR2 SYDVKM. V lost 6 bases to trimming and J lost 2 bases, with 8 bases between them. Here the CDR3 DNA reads TGTGCCAGCAGCGGGGGGCCTGGAAACACCATATATTTT. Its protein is CASSGGPGNTIYF. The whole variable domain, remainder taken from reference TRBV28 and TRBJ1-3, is DVKVTQSSRYLVKRTGEKVFLECVQDMDHENMFWYRQDPGLGLRLIYFSYDVKMKEKGDIPEGYSVSREKKERFSLILESASTNQTSMYLCASSGGPGNTIYFGEGSWLTVV.

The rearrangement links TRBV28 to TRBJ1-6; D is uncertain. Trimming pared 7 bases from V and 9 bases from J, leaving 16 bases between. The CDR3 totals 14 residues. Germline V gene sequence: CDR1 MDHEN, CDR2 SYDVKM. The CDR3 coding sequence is TGTGCCAGCACCCAGACTTTGACGGGTTCACCCCTCCACTTT. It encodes CASTQTLTGSPLHF.